This T cell receptor beta chain comes out of a study of cytomegalovirus exposure and HLA in healthy donors. The J segment lost 7 bases and the V segment lost 7 bases, leaving 13 bases of the junction unmatched. Germline CDR1 MDHEN, CDR2 SYDVKM. This CDR3 region has 14 residues. The study's findings and limits: Rare sequences made up most TCRs, while some public TCRs were found in many donors.

Sequencing was performed with immunoSEQ multiplex PCR; in TCRdb, only in-frame clones are kept and a portion is missing. The table shows 80,000 to 95,000 clones, with approximately 93% occurring only once. Concerning this clone: Its antigen is still unknown.

The sequence was collected from a woman aged 30 to 39 in good health and CMV-seropositive. Sequencing input: PBMCs. The genes are TRBV28 and TRBJ2-7, with 7 bases lining up with TRBD2. For the CDR3, the DNA is TGTGCCAGCAACCCCCACCGGGACTACCAAGAGCAGTACTTC. This encodes CASNPHRDYQEQYF.